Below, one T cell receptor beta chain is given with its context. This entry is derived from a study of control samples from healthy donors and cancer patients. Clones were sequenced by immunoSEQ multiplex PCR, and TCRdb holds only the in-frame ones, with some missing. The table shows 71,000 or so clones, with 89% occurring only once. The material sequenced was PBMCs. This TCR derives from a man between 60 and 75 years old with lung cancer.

CDR3 in amino acids: CASSLNEVGEKLFF. The CDR3 DNA reads TGTGCCAGCAGCTTAAACGAGGTGGGCGAAAAACTGTTTTTT. V usage is TRBV7-9 and J usage is TRBJ1-4; the D is unclear. CDR1 and CDR2 (germline): SEHNR, FQNEAQ (reference sequence). V shed 2 bases and J shed 8 bases, with 12 bases lying between them. The CDR3 has 14 residues.